This TCR beta chain is drawn from a study of regulatory T cells in long-lasting Graves disease. This CDR3 is built from 15 residues. CDR1 MGHRA and CDR2 YSYEKL come from the germline V gene. The V gene end was trimmed by 0 bases and the J gene end by 5 bases; junction bases not matched to a gene: 4. This clonotype was found many times. Time point meaning: newly diagnosed GD, antithyroid drugs for less than 3 months. The authors made the TCR library using RNA they extracted from PBMCs. Around 8.2 milliliters of peripheral blood were drawn into EDTA tubes. Relying on iRepertoire HTBI primers and Arm-PCR of CDR3 regions, the team built TCR beta libraries. TCRdb re-called the multiplex PCR reads through MiXCR, storing one row per CDR3 protein. Here the sample spans some 200,000 distinct CDR3 sequences, roughly 19% being singletons. Another study also made use of these data, one on T cells in Graves' hyperthyroidism and ophthalmopathy. That study reports: Diagnoses rested on clinical symptoms, serum thyroxine and TRAb, thyroid ultrasound and orbital computed tomography.

The genes are TRBV4-1 and TRBJ2-7; 10 bases align to TRBD1. The TCR sequence derives from a woman aged 25 to 39 with Graves disease. This specimen consisted of peripheral blood mononuclear cells (PBMCs), obtained at new diagnosis, from a patient treated with antithyroid drugs. The CDR3 sequence is CASSQEGDRGHEQYF. For the CDR3, the DNA is TGCGCCAGCAGCCAAGAGGGGGACAGGGGCCACGAGCAGTACTTC.